Below, 25 T cell receptor beta chains from the same sample are listed, as sequenced in a study of CD8 T cells in Susac syndrome. Roughly 0.45 to 1 ug RNA was reverse transcribed with random hexamers. TCRdb called the immunoSEQ multiplex PCR reads again in MiXCR, with one record for every CDR3 protein. The sample has roughly 160,000 distinct CDR3 sequences; approximately 95% are singletons. The material sequenced was CD4+ T cells from PBMCs. These receptors came from a human donor with Susac syndrome.

The chain links TRBV5-6 to TRBJ2-3; D possibly matches TRBD1 or TRBD2 (6 bases each). CDR1 is SGHDT and CDR2 is YYEEEE in the germline V gene. The CDR3 loop spans 15 amino acids. The germline V and J ends were trimmed by 4 bases and 3 bases, with 15 bases remaining between them. CDR3 sequence (DNA): TGTGCCAGCAGCGAGAATGGGGGGCGGACAGATACGCAGTATTTT. Amino acid sequence: CASSENGGRTDTQYF.

This rearrangement joins TRBV7-9 to TRBJ2-3; a weak D match, TRBD2 (6 bases). The germline V and J ends were trimmed by 5 bases and 8 bases, with 14 bases remaining between them. Germline V gives CDR1 SEHNR, CDR2 FQNEAQ (reference sequence). The CDR3 extends over 13 amino acids. The DNA for the CDR3 is TGTGCCAGCAGCGCGCATAGCGGTTCTACGCAGTATTTT. As protein: CASSAHSGSTQYF.

V and J are TRBV29-1 and TRBJ1-3; no reliable D call. The CDR3 totals 11 residues. The V gene's germline CDR1 is SQVTM and CDR2 ANQGSEA. Trimming removed 5 bases at V and 4 bases at J, with 6 bases between. This CDR3 reads CSVYVGNTIYF. In DNA, the CDR3 is TGCAGCGTTTATGTGGGAAACACCATATATTTT.

This chain uses TRBV13 with TRBJ2-1; D gene unclear. V was clipped by 5 bases and J by 9 bases, with 11 bases between them. Germline CDR1 reads PRHDT; CDR2 reads FYEKMQ (reference sequence). The length of the CDR3 is 12 residues. The CDR3 is CASSPGFSEQFF. The CDR3 nucleotides read TGTGCCAGCAGCCCCGGGTTTAGTGAGCAGTTCTTC.

The chain carries TRBV30 and TRBJ2-5; 7 nucleotides line up with TRBD2. The V and J ends lost 0 bases and 5 bases, in that order; junction bases with no gene match: 9. Germline V gives CDR1 GTSNPN, CDR2 SVGIG (reference sequence). This CDR3 contains 15 residues. CDR3 sequence reads: CAWSVGGQGGETQYF. In DNA form, the CDR3 reads TGTGCCTGGAGTGTAGGTGGTCAGGGAGGGGAGACCCAGTACTTC.

This chain connects TRBV18 to TRBJ1-6, with 8 bases lining up with TRBD1. CDR1 is KGHSH and CDR2 is LQKENI in the germline V gene. Losses at the gene ends were 4 bases for V and 10 bases for J; bases not matched to a gene: 12. This CDR3 comprises 16 residues. The CDR3 sequence: CASSRTVTGEGSPLHF. The CDR3 DNA reads TGTGCCAGCTCACGAACCGTGACAGGGGAGGGCTCACCCCTCCACTTT.

The chain couples TRBV3-1 to TRBJ1-1, with D unresolved. V was clipped by 4 bases and J by 0 bases, with 18 bases between them. Germline V gene lookup returns CDR1 LGHDT and CDR2 YNNKEL (reference sequence). CDR3 length: 17 residues. CDR3 bases: TGTGCCAGCAGCCCCCCTCCCCAGTCCTACATGAACACTGAAGCTTTCTTT. As protein: CASSPPPQSYMNTEAFF.

The chain combines TRBV24-1 with TRBJ2-1, with no clear D. The V and J ends lost 5 bases and 2 bases respectively, with 15 bases between them. The CDR3 extends over 16 amino acids. Germline CDR1 and CDR2: KGHDR and SFDVKD. CDR3 sequence (DNA): TGTGCCACCAGTGGCGCGTCGGACGGACCCTACAATGAGCAGTTCTTC. Residues: CATSGASDGPYNEQFF.

This clonotype was seen a handful of times. This sequence joins TRBV12-3 or TRBV12-4 and TRBJ1-5, with D tentatively TRBD1 (5 bases). This CDR3 is 14 amino acids long. V dropped 1 base and J dropped 6 bases, with 10 bases sitting between them. This CDR3 is CASSLGGLGQPQHF. The CDR3 bases are TGTGCCAGCAGTTTAGGGGGGTTGGGTCAGCCCCAGCATTTT.

The chain is built from TRBV29-1 and TRBJ1-1, with 10 bases fitting TRBD1. With V trimmed by 7 bases and J by 5 bases, 7 bases remained unmatched. This CDR3 is built from 13 residues. Germline loops: CDR1 SQVTM, CDR2 ANQGSEA. CDR3 nucleotides: TGCAGCGCCACAACGGACAGGGGGACTGAAGCTTTCTTT. Protein product: CSATTDRGTEAFF.

The chain recombines TRBV4-3 with TRBJ2-3; TRBD2 is a possible D gene (6 bases). The CDR3 runs to 14 residues. CDR1 is LGHNA, CDR2 YSLEER, per germline. Trimming cost V 1 base and J 7 bases, with 12 bases left between them. CDR3 coding DNA: TGCGCCAGCAGCCAAGGGACTACGTCACATACGCAGTATTTT. Encoded protein: CASSQGTTSHTQYF.

In nucleotides, the CDR3 is TGTGCCAGCAGCCCAAGATATCGCAGCTCCTCTGGAAACACCATATATTTT. Translation: CASSPRYRSSSGNTIYF. This rearrangement joins TRBV7-6 to TRBJ1-3; unclear D gene. Deletions cut 5 bases from V and 0 bases from J, with 17 bases between. The germline V gene has CDR1 SGHVS and CDR2 FNYEAQ. This CDR3 has 17 residues.

The J gene is TRBJ1-2, the V gene TRBV5-1; D not resolved. Trimming left V 0 bases short and J 5 bases short, with 14 bases between. Looked up from germline, CDR1 is SGHRS and CDR2 is YFSETQ. The CDR3 is 15 amino acids. Written as DNA, the CDR3 is TGCGCCAGCAGCTTGGAAGCAGGAGTCTATTATGGCTACACCTTC. Protein: CASSLEAGVYYGYTF. The full variable domain, with the rest looked up from reference TRBV5-1 and TRBJ1-2, is KAGVTQTPRYLIKTRGQQVTLSCSPISGHRSVSWYQQTPGQGLQFLFEYFSETQRNKGNFPGRFSGRQFSNSRSEMNVSTLELGDSALYLCASSLEAGVYYGYTFGSGTRLTVV.

V is TRBV7-9 and J is TRBJ2-2, with D uncertain. Germline-derived CDR1 and CDR2 are SEHNR and FQNEAQ (reference sequence). CDR3 length equals 11 residues. V lost 1 base and J lost 13, with 7 bases in between. DNA for the CDR3: TGTGCCAGCAGCTTAGGCGCAGTGCTGTTTTTT. Translated: CASSLGAVLFF.

The rearrangement uses TRBV30 and TRBJ1-2; D unresolved. The CDR3 has 11 residues. Trimming shortened V by 0 bases and J by 5 bases, and 4 bases separated the two germline ends. The germline CDR1 and CDR2 sequences are GTSNPN and SVGIG (reference sequence). The CDR3: CAWSVQYGYTF. DNA of the CDR3: TGTGCCTGGAGTGTTCAGTATGGCTACACCTTC.

This chain links TRBV27 with TRBJ2-7; 7 positions match TRBD2. With V trimmed by 2 bases and J by 2 bases, 3 bases remained unmatched. Germline V CDR1 and CDR2: MNHEY, SMNVEV (reference sequence). The CDR3 totals 14 residues. The CDR3 loop is CASSLGSGPYEQYF. DNA of the CDR3: TGTGCCAGCAGTTTAGGTAGCGGGCCCTACGAGCAGTACTTC.

The V call is TRBV7-8, the J call TRBJ2-3; a weak D match, TRBD1 (6 bases). Germline V gene sequence: CDR1 SGHVS, CDR2 FQNEAQ. V was trimmed by 4 bases and J by 6 bases, leaving 14 bases between them. This CDR3 contains 14 residues. The CDR3 sequence: CASSSNYRGDTQYF. The DNA of the CDR3 is TGTGCCAGCAGCTCGAATTATAGGGGGGATACGCAGTATTTT.

This clonotype was counted between two and nine times. V is TRBV6-2 or TRBV6-3 and J is TRBJ1-1, with D possibly being TRBD1 (6 bases). V lost 4 bases to trimming and J lost 2 bases, with 11 bases between them. Germline-derived CDR1 and CDR2 are MNHEY and SVGEGT. CDR3 size: 14 residues. The CDR3 DNA is TGTGCCAGCAGTTCGTCCGGGACAAACACTGAAGCTTTCTTT. This translates into CASSSSGTNTEAFF.

The J gene is TRBJ2-7, the V gene TRBV13; D gene uncertain. Trimming pared 5 bases from V and 5 bases from J, leaving 16 bases between. The germline V gene has CDR1 PRHDT and CDR2 FYEKMQ (reference sequence). The CDR3 loop spans 14 amino acids. CDR3: CASSPAPGTHEQYF. The CDR3 DNA is TGTGCCAGCAGCCCAGCCCCGGGTACCCACGAGCAGTACTTC.

The CDR3 here is CAWSTGQGQETQYF. The CDR3 coding sequence is TGTGCCTGGAGTACCGGACAGGGGCAAGAGACCCAGTACTTC. The V and J genes are TRBV30 and TRBJ2-5, with 9 nucleotides matching TRBD1. Germline assignment: CDR1 GTSNPN and CDR2 SVGIG (reference sequence). The CDR3 contains 14 residues. Trimming at V came to 2 bases and at J to 2 bases, leaving 3 bases not matched to a gene. Together with reference TRBV30 and TRBJ2-5, the CDR3 gives the full variable domain: SQTIHQWPATLVQPVGSPLSLECTVEGTSNPNLYWYRQAAGRGLQLLFYSVGIGQISSEVPQNLSASRPQDRQFILSSKKLLLSDSGFYLCAWSTGQGQETQYFGPGTRLLVL.

This chain uses TRBV6-5 with TRBJ1-2; D perhaps matches TRBD1 (5 bases). Germline V gene lookup returns CDR1 MNHEY and CDR2 SVGAGI. V was trimmed by 5 bases and J by 1 base, leaving 11 bases between them. The CDR3 covers 14 residues. The CDR3 DNA reads TGTGCCAGCAGTGGTGGGGGGAATAACTATGGCTACACCTTC. Translated: CASSGGGNNYGYTF.

The chain is built from TRBV15 and TRBJ2-2, with 8 bases aligning to TRBD1. This CDR3 has 16 amino acids. V shed 8 bases and J 4 bases; nucleotides not matched to a gene: 12. Looked up from germline, CDR1 is LNHNV and CDR2 is YYDKDF (reference sequence). CDR3 nucleotides: TGTGCCACCGCGAGGCTAGGACAGGGAGGCACCGGGGAGCTGTTTTTT. Its protein product is CATARLGQGGTGELFF. Looking up the rest from reference TRBV15 and TRBJ2-2 gives the full variable domain: DAMVIQNPRYQVTQFGKPVTLSCSQTLNHNVMYWYQQKSSQAPKLLFHYYDKDFNNEADTPDNFQSRRPNTSFCFLDIRSPGLGDTAMYLCATARLGQGGTGELFFGEGSRLTVL.

The chain links TRBV30 to TRBJ1-4; perhaps TRBD1 as D (6 bases). The CDR3 extends over 13 amino acids. The V end was cut by 0 bases, the J end by 8 bases, with 10 bases between. CDR1 is GTSNPN and CDR2 is SVGIG in the germline V gene (reference sequence). The CDR3 is CAWSVQGDEKLFF. The CDR3 DNA reads TGTGCCTGGAGTGTACAGGGAGACGAAAAACTGTTTTTT.

The CDR3 region has the DNA TGTGCCAGCAGCCAAGGGCTAGCCACAGATACGCAGTATTTT. As protein: CASSQGLATDTQYF. The J gene is TRBJ2-3, the V gene TRBV14, with D possibly being TRBD2 (5 bases). The CDR3 is 14 residues long. Germline V gives CDR1 SGHDN, CDR2 FVKESK. Trimming removed 1 base from V and 2 bases from J, with 7 bases in between.

This clonotype was detected only a few times. The chain combines TRBV12-3 or TRBV12-4 with TRBJ2-1; 9 bases agree with TRBD2. The CDR3 extends over 15 amino acids. Trimming at V came to 7 bases and at J to 7 bases, leaving 11 bases not matched to a gene. The CDR3 spells CASTLSSGRTNEQFF. CDR3 nucleotide sequence: TGTGCCAGCACCCTCTCCAGCGGGAGGACAAATGAGCAGTTCTTC.